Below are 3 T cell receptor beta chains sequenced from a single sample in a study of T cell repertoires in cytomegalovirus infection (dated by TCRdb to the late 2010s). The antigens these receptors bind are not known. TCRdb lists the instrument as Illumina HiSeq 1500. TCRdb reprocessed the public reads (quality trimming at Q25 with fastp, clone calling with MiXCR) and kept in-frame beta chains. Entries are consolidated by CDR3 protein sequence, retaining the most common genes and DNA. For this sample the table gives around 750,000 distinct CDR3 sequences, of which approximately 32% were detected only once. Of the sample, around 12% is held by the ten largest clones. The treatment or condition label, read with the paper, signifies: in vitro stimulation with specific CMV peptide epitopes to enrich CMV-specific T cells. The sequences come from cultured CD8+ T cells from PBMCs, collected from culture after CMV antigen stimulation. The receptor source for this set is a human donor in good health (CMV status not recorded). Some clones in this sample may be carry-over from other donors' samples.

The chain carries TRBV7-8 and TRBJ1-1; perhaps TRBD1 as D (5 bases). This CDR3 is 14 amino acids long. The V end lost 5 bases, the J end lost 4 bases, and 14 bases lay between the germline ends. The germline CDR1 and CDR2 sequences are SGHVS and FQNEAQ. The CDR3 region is CASSVPGGSTEAFF. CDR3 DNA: TGTGCCAGCAGCGTCCCGGGGGGGAGCACTGAAGCTTTCTTT. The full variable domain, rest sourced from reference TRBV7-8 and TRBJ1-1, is GAGVSQSPRYKVAKRGQDVALRCDPISGHVSLFWYQQALGQGPEFLTYFQNEAQLDKSGLPSDRFFAERPEGSVSTLKIQRTQQEDSAVYLCASSVPGGSTEAFFGQGTRLTVV.

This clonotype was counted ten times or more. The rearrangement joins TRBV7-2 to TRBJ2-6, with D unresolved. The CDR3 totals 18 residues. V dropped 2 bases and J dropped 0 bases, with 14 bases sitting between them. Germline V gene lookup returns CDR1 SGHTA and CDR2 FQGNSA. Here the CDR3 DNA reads TGTGCCAGCAGCTTACGGATAGACACTTTCTCTGGGGCCAACGTCCTGACTTTC. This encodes CASSLRIDTFSGANVLTF. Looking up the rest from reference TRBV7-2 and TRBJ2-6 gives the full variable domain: GAGVSQSPSNKVTEKGKDVELRCDPISGHTALYWYRQSLGQGLEFLIYFQGNSAPDKSGLPSDRFSAERTGGSVSTLTIQRTQQEDSAVYLCASSLRIDTFSGANVLTFGAGSRLTVL.

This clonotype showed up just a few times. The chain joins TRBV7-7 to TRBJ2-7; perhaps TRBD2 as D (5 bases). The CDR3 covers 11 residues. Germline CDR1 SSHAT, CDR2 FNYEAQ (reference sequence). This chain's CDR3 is CASSPRGEQYV. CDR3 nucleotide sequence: TGTGCTAGCAGCCCCCGGGGAGAGCAGTACGTC.